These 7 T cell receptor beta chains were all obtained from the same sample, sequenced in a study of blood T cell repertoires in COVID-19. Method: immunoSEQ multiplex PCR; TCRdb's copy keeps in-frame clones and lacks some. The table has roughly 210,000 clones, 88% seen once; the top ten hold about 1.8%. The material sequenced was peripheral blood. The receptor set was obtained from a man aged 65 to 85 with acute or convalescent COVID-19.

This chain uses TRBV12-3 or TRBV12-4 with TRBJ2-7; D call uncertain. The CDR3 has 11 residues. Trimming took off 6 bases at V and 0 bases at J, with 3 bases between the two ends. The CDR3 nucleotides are TGTGCCAGCAGCGTCTCCTACGAGCAGTACTTC. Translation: CASSVSYEQYF.

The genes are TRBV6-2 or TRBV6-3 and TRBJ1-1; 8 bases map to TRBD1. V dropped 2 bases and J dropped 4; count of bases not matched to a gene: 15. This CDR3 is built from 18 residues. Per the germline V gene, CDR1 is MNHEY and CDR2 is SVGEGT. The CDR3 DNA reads TGTGCCAGCAGTTACCGAGCCTCTTGGACAGGGTCGCCCACTGAAGCTTTCTTT. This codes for CASSYRASWTGSPTEAFF.

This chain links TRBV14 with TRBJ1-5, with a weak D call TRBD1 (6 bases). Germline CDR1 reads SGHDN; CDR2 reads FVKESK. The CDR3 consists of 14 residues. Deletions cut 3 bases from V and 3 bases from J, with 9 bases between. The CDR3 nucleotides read TGTGCCAGCAGCCATAGGGGGTACAATCAGCCCCAGCATTTT. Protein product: CASSHRGYNQPQHF.

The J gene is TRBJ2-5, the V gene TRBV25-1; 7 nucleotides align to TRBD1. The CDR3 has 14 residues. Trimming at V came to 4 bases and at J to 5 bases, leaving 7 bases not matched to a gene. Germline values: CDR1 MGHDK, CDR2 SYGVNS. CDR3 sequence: CASSGGGMMETQYF. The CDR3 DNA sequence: TGTGCCAGCAGTGGAGGGGGCATGATGGAGACCCAGTACTTC.

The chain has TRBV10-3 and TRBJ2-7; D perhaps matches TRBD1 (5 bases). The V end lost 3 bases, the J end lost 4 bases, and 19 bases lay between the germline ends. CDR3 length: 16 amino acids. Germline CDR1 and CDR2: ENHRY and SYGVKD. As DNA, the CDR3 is TGTGCCATCAGTGAACCGTCAGGGATTCCGGATTACGAGCAGTACTTC. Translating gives CAISEPSGIPDYEQYF.

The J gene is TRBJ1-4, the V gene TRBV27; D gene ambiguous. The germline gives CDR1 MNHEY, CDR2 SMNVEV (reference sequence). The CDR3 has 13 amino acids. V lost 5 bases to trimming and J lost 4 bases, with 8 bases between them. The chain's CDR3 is CASSLDSNEKLFF. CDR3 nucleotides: TGTGCCAGCAGTCTAGATAGTAATGAAAAACTGTTTTTT.

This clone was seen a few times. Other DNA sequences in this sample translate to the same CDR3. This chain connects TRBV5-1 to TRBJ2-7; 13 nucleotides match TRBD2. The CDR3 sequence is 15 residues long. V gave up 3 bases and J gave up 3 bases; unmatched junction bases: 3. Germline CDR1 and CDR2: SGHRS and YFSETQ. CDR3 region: CASSSGTSGIYEQYF. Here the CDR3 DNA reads TGCGCCAGCAGCTCCGGGACTAGCGGGATCTACGAGCAGTACTTC.